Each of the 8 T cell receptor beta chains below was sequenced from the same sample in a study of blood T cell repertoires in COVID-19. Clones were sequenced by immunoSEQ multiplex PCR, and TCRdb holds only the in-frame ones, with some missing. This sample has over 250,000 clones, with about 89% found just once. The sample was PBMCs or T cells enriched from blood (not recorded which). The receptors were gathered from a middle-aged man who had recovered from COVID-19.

CDR3 DNA sequence: TGTGCCAGCAGTTCTAAGATGAGCAGGGAATACGAGCAGTACTTC. It is translated as CASSSKMSREYEQYF. V is TRBV27 and J is TRBJ2-7, with a tentative D call TRBD1 (5 bases). The CDR3 is 15 residues long. Germline assignment: CDR1 MNHEY and CDR2 SMNVEV (reference sequence). The V end was cut by 4 bases, the J end by 4 bases, with 17 bases between.

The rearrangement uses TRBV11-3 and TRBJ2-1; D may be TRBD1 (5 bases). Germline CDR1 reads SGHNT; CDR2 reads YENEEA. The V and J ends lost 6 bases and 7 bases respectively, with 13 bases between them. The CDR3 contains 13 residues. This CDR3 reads CASRHDSYNEQFF. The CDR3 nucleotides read TGTGCCAGCAGGCATGACAGCTATAATGAGCAGTTCTTC.

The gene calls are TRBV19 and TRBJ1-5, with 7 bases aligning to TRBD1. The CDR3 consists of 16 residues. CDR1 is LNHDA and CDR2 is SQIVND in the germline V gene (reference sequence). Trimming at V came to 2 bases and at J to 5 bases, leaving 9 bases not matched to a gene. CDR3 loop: CASSIIRTGRHQPQHF. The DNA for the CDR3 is TGTGCCAGTAGTATAATTCGGACAGGTCGACATCAGCCCCAGCATTTT.

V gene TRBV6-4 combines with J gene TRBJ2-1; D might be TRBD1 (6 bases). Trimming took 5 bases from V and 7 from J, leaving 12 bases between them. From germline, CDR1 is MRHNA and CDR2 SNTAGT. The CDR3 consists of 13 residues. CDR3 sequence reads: CASSITGTNEQFF. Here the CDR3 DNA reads TGTGCCAGCAGTATAACAGGGACAAATGAGCAGTTCTTC.

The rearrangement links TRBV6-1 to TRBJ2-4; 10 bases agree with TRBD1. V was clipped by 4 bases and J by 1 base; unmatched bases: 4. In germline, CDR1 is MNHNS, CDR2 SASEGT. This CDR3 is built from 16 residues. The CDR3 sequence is CASSGDRGRAKNIQYF. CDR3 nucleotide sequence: TGTGCCAGCAGTGGGGACAGGGGCCGGGCCAAAAACATTCAGTACTTC.

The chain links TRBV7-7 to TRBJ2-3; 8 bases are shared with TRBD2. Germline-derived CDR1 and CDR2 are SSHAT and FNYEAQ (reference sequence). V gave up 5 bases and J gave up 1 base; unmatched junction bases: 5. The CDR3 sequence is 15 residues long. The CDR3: CASSQGLGGTDTQYF. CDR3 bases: TGTGCCAGCAGCCAGGGACTAGGAGGCACAGATACGCAGTATTTT. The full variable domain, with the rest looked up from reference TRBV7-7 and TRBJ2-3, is GAGVSQSPRYKVTKRGQDVTLRCDPISSHATLYWYQQALGQGPEFLTYFNYEAQPDKSGLPSDRFSAERPEGSISTLTIQRTEQRDSAMYRCASSQGLGGTDTQYFGPGTRLTVL.

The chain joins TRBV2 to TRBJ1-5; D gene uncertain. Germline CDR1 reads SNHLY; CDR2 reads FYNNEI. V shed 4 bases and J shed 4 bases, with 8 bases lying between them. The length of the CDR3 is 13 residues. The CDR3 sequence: CASSVQPNQPQHF. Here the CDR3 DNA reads TGTGCCAGCAGTGTACAGCCAAATCAGCCCCAGCATTTT.

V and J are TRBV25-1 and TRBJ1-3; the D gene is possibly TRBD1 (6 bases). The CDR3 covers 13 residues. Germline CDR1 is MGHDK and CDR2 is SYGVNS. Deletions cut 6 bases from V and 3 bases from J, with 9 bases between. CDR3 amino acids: CASRGANGNTIYF. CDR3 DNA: TGTGCCAGCAGGGGGGCCAATGGAAACACCATATATTTT.